This T cell receptor beta chain was found in a study of CD8+ T cells in alopecia areata. The authors extracted RNA and reverse transcribed it into cDNA as the sequencing template. Sequencing used immunoSEQ multiplex PCR; TCRdb keeps in-frame clones, though not all of them. The profile shows about 190,000 clones, approximately 60% of them singletons. The treatment was: oral pan-JAK inhibitor, 5-10 mg twice daily. Study-wide points: For lesional scalp, especially alopecia totalis/universalis, clonality was higher than in normal scalp.

As to this clone: Its specificity is not known.

The CDR3 covers 15 residues. The V and J ends lost 3 bases and 3 bases, in that order; junction bases with no gene match: 5. Germline V gene sequence: CDR1 MNHEY, CDR2 SMNVEV (reference sequence). The material sequenced was CD4+ T cells sorted from blood, taken at week 4, from a patient treated with tofacitinib. The TCR was taken from a human donor with alopecia areata. The rearrangement uses TRBV27 and TRBJ2-7; TRBD2 agrees at 10 bases. CDR3 nucleotides: TGTGCCAGCAGTTTGGTAGCGGGAGGATTCTACGAGCAGTACTTC. Amino acid sequence: CASSLVAGGFYEQYF.